These 13 T cell receptor delta chains share one sample of origin, sequenced in a study of γδ T cells in repeated Plasmodium falciparum infection. TCRdb reran clone calling via CATT on the multiplex PCR reads. The data show around 86,000 delta-chain clones, with around 1.4% seen just once and 9% held by the top ten. Bulk repertoires came from Vgamma9/Vdelta2+ or Vdelta2-negative gammadelta T cells flow-sorted from PBMC. The sample consisted of gamma-delta T cells from blood. These receptors originate from a pool of human donors (malaria-infected and uninfected, not separated).

For this clone: The protein recorded in TCRdb matches a much larger clone and deviates from this DNA's translation at residue 18, suggesting a read error; the protein here is obtained by translating the DNA. The chain has TRDV1 and TRDJ2; 10 bases line up with TRDD3. TCRdb carries no J gene annotation; the J gene was assigned here by matching the DNA with germline. The germline V gene encodes CDR1 TSWWSYY and CDR2 QGS. CDR3 length: 21 amino acids. The CDR3 coding sequence is TGTGCTCTTGGGGAACTCCTAGGAGCCCCCATGGGGGATACTTTGACAGCACGACTCTTCTTT. Its translation is CALGELLGAPMGDTLTARLFF.

This clone was seen a few times. TCRdb's protein for this DNA is that of a much larger clone and differs from the translation at residue 14, likely a read error; the protein shown is the DNA translation. The CDR3 is CALGERHPVSYTDELIF. CDR3 in DNA: TGTGCTCTTGGGGAGAGGCACCCCGTCTCTTACACCGATGAACTCATCTTT. V usage is TRDV1 and J usage is TRDJ1; no clear D. The CDR3 runs to 17 residues. Germline values: CDR1 TSWWSYY, CDR2 QGS.

This clone showed up just a few times. The protein recorded in TCRdb matches a much larger clone and deviates from this DNA's translation at residue 12, suggesting a read error; the protein here is obtained by translating the DNA. J is TRDJ1 and V is TRDV2, with TRDD3 identical over 8 bases. V was clipped by 1 base and J by 10 bases; unmatched bases: 19. CDR3 length: 17 residues. CDR1 GEAIGNYY and CDR2 EKD come from the germline V gene. In DNA form, the CDR3 reads TGTGCCTGTGACACTCTCCGCGCTAGTGGGGGATGCGACGGACTCATCTTT. Protein product: CACDTLRASGGCDGLIF.

This clone was counted only a few times. This likely came from a read error, as a far larger clone is one base away. Other DNA sequences of this sample code for an identical CDR3. The V gene is TRDV2, the J gene TRDJ1; TRDD3 might be the D (5 bases). Here the J gene came from matching the DNA to germline, since TCRdb omits it. CDR1 GEAIGNYY and CDR2 EKD come from the germline V gene. Trimming pared 3 bases from V and 3 bases from J, leaving 16 bases between. CDR3 length equals 15 residues. CDR3 DNA: TGTGCCTGTGACGCCTTACTAGGGGGGGCCGATAAACTCATCTTT. Protein product: CACDALLGGADKLIF.

Comment on this clone: TCRdb pairs this DNA with a much larger clone's protein that differs at residue 12, likely a read error; the protein shown was translated from the DNA. The rearrangement uses TRDV2 and TRDJ1; 10 positions agree with TRDD3. Here the J gene was assigned by germline matching of the DNA, as TCRdb has none. The CDR3 extends over 15 amino acids. The germline CDR1 and CDR2 sequences are GEAIGNYY and EKD. CDR3 nucleotides: TGTGCCTGTGAGCCCCGGGGGATACGCGCCGATGAACTCATCTTT. Protein product: CACEPRGIRADELIF.

The table lists this clone with a few counts. A far larger clone lies a single base away; this is likely a read error. Other DNA sequences of this sample code for an identical CDR3. V is TRDV2 and J is TRDJ1, with a weak D call TRDD3 (5 bases). In the absence of a J gene in TCRdb, the DNA was matched to germline to assign it here. This CDR3 spans 15 amino acids. The germline gives CDR1 GEAIGNYY, CDR2 EKD. Here the CDR3 reads CACDTDAGARDKLIF. CDR3 nucleotide sequence: TGTGCCTGCGACACGGACGCGGGGGCCCGCGATAAACTCATCTTT.

In the case of this clone: A far larger clone is a single base away, which makes a read error likely. Other DNA sequences in the same sample also yield this CDR3. The chain employs TRDV2 and TRDJ3; D gene ambiguous. Matching the DNA to germline supplied the J gene, which TCRdb does not give. The CDR3 totals 18 residues. Germline V CDR1 and CDR2: GEAIGNYY, EKD. For the CDR3, the DNA is TGTGCCTGTGACACCGTCACGCCAGGGGCCAGGGACACCCGGCAGATGTTTTTC. It encodes CACDTVTPGARDTRQMFF.

This clone was seen only a few times. TCRdb's listed protein matches a much larger clone and diverges from this DNA's translation at residue 18, likely through a read error; the protein shown comes from the DNA. This chain joins TRDV1 and TRDJ1, with 13 bases fitting TRDD3. Assignment of the J gene here rests on matching the DNA to germline, because TCRdb gives none. This CDR3 spans 21 amino acids. The germline V gene encodes CDR1 TSWWSYY and CDR2 QGS. Here the CDR3 reads CALGDLDGTGGYVIYTDRLIF. DNA for the CDR3: TGTGCTCTTGGGGATCTGGACGGTACTGGGGGATACGTCATATACACCGATAGACTCATCTTT.

Of note for this clone: The amino acid sequence in TCRdb belongs to a much larger clone and departs from this DNA's translation at residue 9, likely a sequencing read error; the sequence shown is translated from the DNA. This rearrangement joins TRDV1 to TRDJ1, with 8 nucleotides matching TRDD3. TCRdb leaves out the J gene; it was filled in here by matching the DNA to germline. V lost 5 bases, J lost 10 bases, and 27 bases stayed unmatched. CDR3 length: 19 amino acids. Germline CDR1 reads TSWWSYY; CDR2 reads QGS. This CDR3 reads CALGKGMGSPRYWGEVLIF. The CDR3 DNA follows: TGTGCTCTTGGGAAAGGGATGGGGTCCCCACGATACTGGGGGGAAGTACTCATCTTT.

The table lists this clone with a few counts. A single base is all that separates this from a far larger clone, so a read error is likely. Distinct nucleotide sequences in the sample also encode this CDR3. The DNA for the CDR3 is TGTGCTCTTGGGGAACGTACGTTCGGACCGATGTACACCGATAAACTCATCTTT. Protein product: CALGERTFGPMYTDKLIF. The V call is TRDV1, the J call TRDJ1; D not resolved. As TCRdb names no J gene, one was assigned here on the basis of a DNA match to germline. Trimming left V 1 base short and J 0 bases short, with 18 bases between. The CDR3 sequence is 18 residues long. Germline V gene sequence: CDR1 TSWWSYY, CDR2 QGS.

On this clone: This likely stems from a read error, as it lies one base from a far larger clone. Distinct nucleotide sequences in the sample also encode this CDR3. V gene TRDV1 was called; the J gene was not. The germline V gene has CDR1 TSWWSYY and CDR2 QGS. CDR3 length: 16 amino acids. The CDR3 loop is CALGEPFPPYTDKLIF. CDR3 DNA: TGTGCTCTTGGAGAGCCTTTTCCTCCTTACACCGATAAACTCATCTTC.

This clone was found a few times. A far bigger clonotype differs at one base, so this is likely a read error. Within the sample, other DNA sequences also encode this same CDR3. The chain links TRDV1 to TRDJ1; TRDD3 matches 10 bases. The CDR3 totals 18 residues. In germline, CDR1 is TSWWSYY, CDR2 QGS. The CDR3, as DNA: TGTGCCCTTGGTTCTATCTTACCTCTCTGGGGGATAACGAAGCAACTCATCTTT. Translated, it gives CALGSILPLWGITKQLIF.

Ten or more counts support this clone. This CDR3 is also generated by other DNA sequences in the sample. The chain has TRDV1 and TRDJ1; TRDD3 agrees at 11 bases. V shed 2 bases, J shed 0 bases, and the junction held 8 bases outside the gene matches. The germline gives CDR1 TSWWSYY, CDR2 QGS. There are 18 residues in the CDR3. CDR3 sequence: CALGEVALGDTDTDKLIF. The CDR3 nucleotides are TGTGCTCTTGGGGAAGTGGCTCTGGGGGATACCGACACCGATAAACTCATCTTT.